The present T cell receptor beta chain was sequenced within a study of blood T cells in healthy people across ages. Germline-derived CDR1 and CDR2 are MDHEN and SYDVKM. V dropped 2 bases and J dropped 4 bases, with 8 bases sitting between them. This CDR3 has 14 amino acids. Alongside a J-beta primer mix, a sample-barcoded 5' primer served in a second PCR lasting roughly 7 to 11 cycles. One entry per CDR3 protein results from TCRdb running MiXCR on the 5' RACE reads. This table has about 800,000 distinct CDR3 sequences, roughly 25% appearing once. These data were also filed under a second study, of T cells of mothers and their children.

The V gene is TRBV28, the J gene TRBJ1-4, with D unclear. Material: blood. The sequence derives from a boy aged 5-17 years in good health. The CDR3 DNA reads as TGTGCCAGCAGTTTAGGACCGAATAATGAAAAACTGTTTTTT. Protein sequence: CASSLGPNNEKLFF. Together with reference TRBV28 and TRBJ1-4, the CDR3 gives the full variable domain: DVKVTQSSRYLVKRTGEKVFLECVQDMDHENMFWYRQDPGLGLRLIYFSYDVKMKEKGDIPEGYSVSREKKERFSLILESASTNQTSMYLCASSLGPNNEKLFFGSGTQLSVL.